The 10 T cell receptor beta chains given below trace back to one sample, sequenced in a study of T cells in Graves' hyperthyroidism and ophthalmopathy. Researchers took RNA transcripts and amplified the TCR beta CDR3 regions from them. Using the HTBI primer set, a first-round RT-PCR was run on the TCR CDR3. TCRdb processed the multiplex PCR reads anew with MiXCR; each CDR3 protein has one entry. The sample yields a few hundred thousand distinct CDR3 sequences, around a sixth seen once. Sequenced input: blood. These receptors originate from a woman aged 50 to 60 with Graves' hyperthyroidism.

With regard to this clonotype: Being one base from a much bigger clone, this may be a read error. The chain joins TRBV6-2 or TRBV6-3 to TRBJ2-5; perhaps TRBD2 as D (6 bases). The J call is uncertain, as TRBJ2-1 better fits the DNA end. CDR1 MNHEY and CDR2 SVGEGT come from the germline V gene. The CDR3 covers 13 residues. The CDR3 region is CASSPGREETQFF. Written as DNA, the CDR3 is TGTGCCAGCAGCCCCGGAAGGGAGGAGACCCAGTTCTTC.

This clonotype showed up many times. The V gene is TRBV5-5, the J gene TRBJ2-5; D is ambiguous. The CDR3 has 13 amino acids. The germline gives CDR1 SGHKS, CDR2 YYEKEE (reference sequence). Between the trimmed V and J ends, which lost 0 bases and 4 bases, there was a span of 7 bases. The CDR3 bases are TGTGCCAGCAGCTTGGGATGGGGAGAGACCCAGTACTTC. Residues: CASSLGWGETQYF.

On this clonotype: A much larger clone differs from this one at a single base, so this may be a read error. The conserved phenylalanine or tryptophan is not found at the CDR3 terminus, so this likely reflects a read error. The V and J genes are TRBV28 and TRBJ2-7; no definite D call. Germline assignment: CDR1 MDHEN and CDR2 SYDVKM. CDR3 size: 12 residues. Between the trimmed V and J ends, which lost 7 bases and 2 bases, there was a span of 9 bases. The CDR3 spells CASTSGPYEQYL. In DNA form, the CDR3 reads TGTGCCAGCACCTCCGGGCCCTACGAGCAGTACCTC.

This clonotype was detected only a few times. The genes are TRBV11-2 and TRBJ2-2, with TRBD2 matching over 10 bases. Germline V gives CDR1 SGHAT, CDR2 FQNNGV. Trimming at V came to 1 base and at J to 13 bases, leaving 15 bases not matched to a gene. This CDR3 contains 17 residues. CDR3 DNA: TGTGCCAGCAGCTTAGGTTTCCCTGTTCTAGCGGGAGATAGGCTGTTTTTT. It specifies CASSLGFPVLAGDRLFF.

About this clonotype: A much larger clone lies one base from this, so it may be a read error. This rearrangement joins TRBV28 to TRBJ2-1, with no clear D. V dropped 4 bases and J dropped 3 bases, with 4 bases sitting between them. The CDR3 loop spans 12 amino acids. Germline V gene lookup returns CDR1 MDHEN and CDR2 SYDVKM. CDR3 region: CASSYSYNEQFF. As DNA, the CDR3 is TGTGCCAGCAGTTACAGCTACAATGAGCAGTTCTTC.

This clonotype showed up many times. The chain uses TRBV3-1 and TRBJ2-1; 8 bases agree with TRBD2. Trimming took 0 bases from V and 9 from J; bases not matched to a gene: 13. This CDR3 has 17 amino acids. Germline assignment: CDR1 LGHDT and CDR2 YNNKEL (reference sequence). For the CDR3, the DNA is TGTGCCAGCAGCCAAGATCCCGGGGGGGCAAGTTTTAGTGAGCAGTTCTTC. Translation: CASSQDPGGASFSEQFF.

The rearrangement joins TRBV6-2 or TRBV6-3 to TRBJ1-5; D is uncertain. The CDR3 length is 13 residues. Germline V gene data show CDR1 as MNHEY and CDR2 as SVGEGT. V was trimmed by 5 bases and J by 5 bases, leaving 10 bases between them. The CDR3 DNA follows: TGTGCCAGCAGTGACGGGCGAGATCAGCCCCAGCATTTT. This codes for CASSDGRDQPQHF.

The chain employs TRBV27 and TRBJ1-1; D uncertain. V shed 5 bases and J shed 0 bases, with 13 bases lying between them. The CDR3 sequence is 15 residues long. In germline, CDR1 is MNHEY, CDR2 SMNVEV (reference sequence). CDR3 in amino acids: CASSTHGFMNTEAFF. As DNA, the CDR3 is TGTGCCAGCAGTACTCACGGTTTCATGAACACTGAAGCTTTCTTT.

The chain joins TRBV5-1 to TRBJ2-3; possible D gene TRBD2, 5 bases. The V gene lost 3 bases and the J gene lost 1 base, with 12 bases spanning the gap. This CDR3 spans 15 amino acids. CDR1 and CDR2 from the germline V gene are SGHRS and YFSETQ. The CDR3 nucleotides read TGCGCCAGCAGCTCAACGAGGACTGGCACAGATACGCAGTATTTT. This gives the protein CASSSTRTGTDTQYF.

This clonotype was seen a handful of times. V gene TRBV6-1 combines with J gene TRBJ1-2; no clear D. Germline V CDR1 and CDR2: MNHNS, SASEGT. Trimming cost V 3 bases and J 1 base, with 9 bases left between them. This CDR3 has 14 amino acids. The chain's CDR3 is CASSDTGSNYGYTF. The CDR3 DNA follows: TGTGCCAGCAGTGATACGGGCAGTAACTATGGCTACACCTTC.